Listed below are T cell receptor beta chains from one sample, sequenced in a study of shared clonotypes between healthy human individuals. The repertoire was sequenced with immunoSEQ multiplex PCR; TCRdb's copy has only in-frame clones and lacks some. In the table there are around 2.1 million clones, 90% to 95% of which are singletons. Sequencing was performed on naive CD8+ T cells from PBMCs. These receptors were taken from a man between 18 and 35 years old in good health. Some clones in this sample may be carry-over from other donors' samples. The CDR3 runs from the conserved cysteine through the conserved F or W. A D gene is named only where the DNA matches it firmly. Size values are once, few and many counts, or a class for expanded clones, and some rows have none.

size,D,J,V,length,DNA,CDR3
-,-,TRBJ2-5,TRBV5-6,15,TGTGCCAGCAGCTTTTCGACCCAGTACCAAGAGACCCAGTACTTC,CASSFSTQYQETQYF
-,TRBD1,TRBJ2-1,TRBV10-1,14,TGCGCCAGCAGCCGGGACAGGACCTACAATGAGCAGTTCTTC,CASSRDRTYNEQFF
-,TRBD2,TRBJ2-1,TRBV15,14,TGTGCCACCAGCAGAGATGGCCTAGCGGGAGGGGGGTTCTTC,CATSRDGLAGGGFF
-,-,TRBJ1-1,TRBV11-2,14,TGTGCCAGCAGCCCACAGTTTGGGGCCACTGAAGCTTTCTTT,CASSPQFGATEAFF
-,TRBD1,TRBJ1-4,TRBV11-2,14,TGTGCCAGCAGCCCCCGGGACAGGGTTGAAAAACTGTTTTTT,CASSPRDRVEKLFF
few,-,TRBJ1-5,TRBV28,15,TGTGCCAGCAGTTTATCAGGGAATAGCAATCAGCCCCAGCATTTT,CASSLSGNSNQPQHF
-,TRBD2,TRBJ2-3,TRBV2,17,TGTGCCAGCAGTGAACCCCCCGGGACTAGCCTGTCCGATACGCAGTATTTT,CASSEPPGTSLSDTQYF
-,-,TRBJ1-2,TRBV29-1,12,TGCAGCGTGGCGGGGGGGGCGCATGGCTACACCTTC,CSVAGGAHGYTF
once,TRBD1,TRBJ2-7,TRBV27,16,TGTGCCAGCAGTCCATCCGTGGGACAGGAACACTACGAGCAGTACTTC,CASSPSVGQEHYEQYF
-,TRBD2,TRBJ2-3,TRBV27,14,TGTGCCAGCAGCGGACTAGCGGGACTCGATACGCAGTATTTT,CASSGLAGLDTQYF
-,TRBD2,TRBJ2-7,TRBV27,15,TGTGCCAGCAGTTTAAAAAGGACTAGCGGCTACGAGCAGTACTTC,CASSLKRTSGYEQYF
once,-,TRBJ2-1,TRBV15,12,TGTGCCACAGGGAGCTCCTACAATGAGCAGTTCTTC,CATGSSYNEQFF
-,-,TRBJ2-7,TRBV7-9,19,TGTGCCAGCAGCCCCGTCGGGGGGCAGCGGGATCGTTCCTCCTACGAGCAGTACTTC,CASSPVGGQRDRSSYEQYF
-,-,TRBJ2-7,TRBV27,14,TGTGCCAGTAAGGGGCAGGGGTTCGGTTACGAGCAGTACTTC,CASKGQGFGYEQYF
-,TRBD2,TRBJ2-7,TRBV28,12,TGTGCCAGCAGTGAGCACCTCGGGGGGAAGTACTTC,CASSEHLGGKYF
-,-,TRBJ1-4,TRBV27,14,TGTGCCAGCAGTCTAACAGGGAGCGATGAAAAACTGTTTTTT,CASSLTGSDEKLFF
-,TRBD1,TRBJ2-7,TRBV5-6,13,TGTGCCAGCATCACAGGGGGCGATGGCGAGCAGTACTTC,CASITGGDGEQYF
once,TRBD1,TRBJ1-2,TRBV2,13,TGTGCCATCGGGGACAGACTTGACTATGGCTACACCTTC,CAIGDRLDYGYTF
-,TRBD1,TRBJ1-1,TRBV6-1,18,TGTGCCAGCAGTGAAGCGCAAGCAGGGGGTGGACCACGGACTGAAGCTTTCTTT,CASSEAQAGGGPRTEAFF
-,TRBD1,TRBJ1-1,TRBV28,13,TGTGCCAGCAGAATTGACAGGGCCACTGAAGCTTTCTTT,CASRIDRATEAFF
-,TRBD1,TRBJ1-4,TRBV7-9,15,TGTGCCAGCAGTCCTCGGGACAGGGTAGTTGAAAAACTGTTTTTT,CASSPRDRVVEKLFF
-,TRBD1,TRBJ2-7,TRBV5-1,16,TGCGCCAGCAGCTGGTTCCGAGACAGGGGGCTTTACGAGCAGTACTTC,CASSWFRDRGLYEQYF
-,-,TRBJ2-1,TRBV11-2,13,TGTGCCAGCAGCCTCCCTAGATCCAATGAGCAGTTCTTC,CASSLPRSNEQFF
-,-,TRBJ1-2,TRBV5-8,11,TGTGCCAGCAGCTTGGGCTATGGCTACACCTTC,CASSLGYGYTF
-,-,TRBJ1-1,TRBV11-2,14,TGTGCCAGCAGCTTCCGGGACTTGAACACTGAAGCTTTCTTT,CASSFRDLNTEAFF
-,-,TRBJ2-1,TRBV9,15,TGTGCCAGCAGCGTCTCTTTGGGGGGAAGTAATGAGCAGTTCTTC,CASSVSLGGSNEQFF
-,TRBD1,TRBJ1-2,TRBV2,15,TGTGCCAGCAGTGAAGCCACAGGGGGCTATCGTGGCTACACCTTC,CASSEATGGYRGYTF
-,-,TRBJ2-7,TRBV4-1,15,TGCGCCAGCAGCCCCGCTGGGACGGCTGCCTACGAGCAGTACTTC,CASSPAGTAAYEQYF
-,-,TRBJ2-7,TRBV7-9,13,TGTGCCAGCAGCGCCAGTTCCCCCTACGAGCAGTACTTC,CASSASSPYEQYF
-,-,TRBJ1-2,TRBV14,13,TGTGCCAGCAGCCGTCTGGGGGACTATGGCTACACCTTC,CASSRLGDYGYTF
-,-,TRBJ1-5,TRBV2,14,TGTGCCAGCAGTGAAGGGGCCTTCAATCAGCCCCAGCATTTT,CASSEGAFNQPQHF
once,-,TRBJ1-4,TRBV7-6,15,TGTGCCAGCAGTCCCAGTTCCGGGGGCAGGGAAAAACTGTTTTTT,CASSPSSGGREKLFF
-,-,TRBJ1-2,TRBV4-3,15,TGCGCCAGCAGCCAAACTCAGGGAGTGGTTGCTGACTACACCTTC,CASSQTQGVVADYTF
-,-,TRBJ1-1,TRBV9,14,TGTGCCAGCAGCCTTCAGGGTGAGGACACTGAAGCTTTCTTT,CASSLQGEDTEAFF
-,TRBD1,TRBJ2-1,TRBV10-3,14,TGTGCCATCAGTGATGGGACAGGGGATGATGAGCAGTTCTTC,CAISDGTGDDEQFF
-,TRBD1,TRBJ2-5,TRBV11-3,15,TGTGCCAGCAGCGGCCGGGACAGGCAGGGAGAGACCCAGTACTTC,CASSGRDRQGETQYF
once,TRBD2,TRBJ2-7,TRBV9,14,TGTGCCAGCAGCTCCGGACTAGGGGAGTACGAGCAGTACTTC,CASSSGLGEYEQYF
-,TRBD2,TRBJ2-7,TRBV30,14,TGTGCCTGGTCCGGACTAGCGGGACCCTACGAGCAGTACTTC,CAWSGLAGPYEQYF
-,-,TRBJ1-3,TRBV7-2,16,TGTGCCAGCAGCCCAGGGTGGGGCGGCTCTGGAAACACCATATATTTT,CASSPGWGGSGNTIYF
-,TRBD2,TRBJ2-7,TRBV7-2,15,TGTGCCAGCAGCCCCGGACTAGCGGGCACCTACGAGCAGTACTTC,CASSPGLAGTYEQYF